This entry lists 5 T cell receptor beta chains sequenced from one sample in a study of blood T cell repertoires in COVID-19. Using immunoSEQ multiplex PCR, the repertoire was profiled, and TCRdb retains in-frame clones only, with some absent. The repertoire includes hundreds of thousands of clones, less than 90% of them detected once, and 7.1% sits in the top ten. The sample comprised peripheral blood. The receptors shown here come from a woman aged 55-70 years with COVID-19, enrolled during active disease.

The V and J genes are TRBV10-2 and TRBJ2-3; TRBD1 agrees at 7 bases. Trimming at V came to 4 bases and at J to 2 bases, leaving 6 bases not matched to a gene. The CDR3 sequence is 15 residues long. Germline-derived CDR1 and CDR2 are WSHSY and SAAADI. In nucleotides, the CDR3 is TGCGCCAGCAGTGTAACCAGGGGGACCACAGATACGCAGTATTTT. It yields the protein CASSVTRGTTDTQYF.

The chain uses TRBV6-5 and TRBJ1-2, with D perhaps TRBD1 (5 bases). This CDR3 region has 14 residues. The V and J ends lost 6 bases and 6 bases respectively, with 17 bases between them. CDR1 is MNHEY and CDR2 is SVGAGI in the germline V gene. The CDR3 DNA follows: TGTGCCAGCAGCGTGGGGCGGAGGGATGATGGCTACACCTTC. Its translation: CASSVGRRDDGYTF.

This clone was seen more than once but under ten times. V and J are TRBV3-1 (or the pseudogene TRBV3-2) and TRBJ1-6; 10 bases map to TRBD1. This CDR3 region has 15 residues. With 4 bases clipped from V and 7 bases from J, the junction kept 4 bases outside the gene matches. From germline, CDR1 is LGHDT and CDR2 YNNKEL (reference sequence). The CDR3 DNA reads TGTGCCAGCAGCCCCGGACAGGGGGAGAATTCACCCCTCCACTTT. Protein sequence: CASSPGQGENSPLHF.

The chain combines TRBV7-3 with TRBJ2-1, with 12 bases matching TRBD2. Unmatched junction bases numbered 2, after V lost 5 bases and J lost 6 bases. The CDR3 spans 14 residues. Germline values: CDR1 SGHTA, CDR2 FQGTGA. CDR3 sequence reads: CASSLTSGGNEQFF. The CDR3 DNA reads as TGTGCCAGCAGCCTGACTAGCGGGGGCAATGAGCAGTTCTTC.

The V and J genes are TRBV13 and TRBJ2-5; 10 bases fit TRBD2. V lost 0 bases and J lost 2; bases outside the gene matches: 6. Per the germline V gene, CDR1 is PRHDT and CDR2 is FYEKMQ (reference sequence). This CDR3 spans 17 amino acids. The DNA for the CDR3 is TGTGCCAGCAGCTTAGGCCGGTCTAGCGGGGGACAAGAGACCCAGTACTTC. Translation gives CASSLGRSSGGQETQYF. The full variable domain, in which reference TRBV13 and TRBJ2-5 provide the parts outside the CDR3, is AAGVIQSPRHLIKEKRETATLKCYPIPRHDTVYWYQQGPGQDPQFLISFYEKMQSDKGSIPDRFSAQQFSDYHSELNMSSLELGDSALYFCASSLGRSSGGQETQYFGPGTRLLVL.